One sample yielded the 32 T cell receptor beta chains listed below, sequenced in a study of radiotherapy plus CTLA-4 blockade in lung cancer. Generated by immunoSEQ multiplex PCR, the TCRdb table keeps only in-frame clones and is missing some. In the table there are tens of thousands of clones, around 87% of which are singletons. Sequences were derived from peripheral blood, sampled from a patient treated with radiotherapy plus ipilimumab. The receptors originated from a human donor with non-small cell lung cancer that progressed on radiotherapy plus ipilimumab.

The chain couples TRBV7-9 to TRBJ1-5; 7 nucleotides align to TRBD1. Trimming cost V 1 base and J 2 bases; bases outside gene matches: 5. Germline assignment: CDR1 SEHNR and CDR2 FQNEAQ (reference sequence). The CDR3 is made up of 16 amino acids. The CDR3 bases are TGTGCCAGCAGCTTAGGGGGGGACAGTCGCAATCAGCCCCAGCATTTT. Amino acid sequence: CASSLGGDSRNQPQHF.

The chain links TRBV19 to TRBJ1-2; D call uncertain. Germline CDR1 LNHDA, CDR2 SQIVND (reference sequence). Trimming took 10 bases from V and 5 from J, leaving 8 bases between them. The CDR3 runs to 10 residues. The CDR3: CATFKYGYTF. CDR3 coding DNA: TGTGCCACTTTCAAATATGGCTACACCTTC. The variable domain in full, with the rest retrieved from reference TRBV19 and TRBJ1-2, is DGGITQSPKYLFRKEGQNVTLSCEQNLNHDAMYWYRQDPGQGLRLIYYSQIVNDFQKGDIAEGYSVSREKKESFPLTVTSAQKNPTAFYLCATFKYGYTFGSGTRLTVV.

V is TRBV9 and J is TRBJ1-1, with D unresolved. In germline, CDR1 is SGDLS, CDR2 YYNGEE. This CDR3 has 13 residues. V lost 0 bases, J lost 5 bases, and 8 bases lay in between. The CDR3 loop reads CASSVGTWTEAFF. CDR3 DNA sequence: TGTGCCAGCAGCGTAGGAACCTGGACTGAAGCTTTCTTT.

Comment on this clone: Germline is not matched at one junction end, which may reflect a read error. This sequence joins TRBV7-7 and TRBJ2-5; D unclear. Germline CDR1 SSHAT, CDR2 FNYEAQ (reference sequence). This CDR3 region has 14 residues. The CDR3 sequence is CASSLGGTRETQYF. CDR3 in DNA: TGTGCTAGCAGCTTAGGTGGAACGAGGGAGACCCAGTACTTC.

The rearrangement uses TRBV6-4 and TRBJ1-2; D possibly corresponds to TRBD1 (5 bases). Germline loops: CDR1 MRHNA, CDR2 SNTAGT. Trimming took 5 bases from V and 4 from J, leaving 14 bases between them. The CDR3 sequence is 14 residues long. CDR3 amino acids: CASSPGDGLYGYTF. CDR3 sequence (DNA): TGTGCCAGCAGTCCCGGGGACGGACTCTATGGCTACACCTTC.

CDR3 sequence (DNA): TGCGCCAGCAGCTTGGGACAGACTGAATTGGAGACCCAGTACTTC. It codes for CASSLGQTELETQYF. This chain joins TRBV5-1 and TRBJ2-5, with D possibly TRBD1 on 5 matching bases. The CDR3 has 15 residues. Trimming shortened V by 0 bases and J by 5 bases, and 14 bases separated the two germline ends. Germline V gene sequence: CDR1 SGHRS, CDR2 YFSETQ.

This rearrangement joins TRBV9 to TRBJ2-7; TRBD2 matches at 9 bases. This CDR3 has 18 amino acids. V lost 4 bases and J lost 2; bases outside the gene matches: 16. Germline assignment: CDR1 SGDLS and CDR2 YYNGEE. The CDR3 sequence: CASSSGSGGPFATYEQYF. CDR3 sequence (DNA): TGTGCCAGCAGCTCGGGTAGCGGGGGCCCCTTTGCTACCTACGAGCAGTACTTC. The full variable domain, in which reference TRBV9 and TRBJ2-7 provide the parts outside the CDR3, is DSGVTQTPKHLITATGQRVTLRCSPRSGDLSVYWYQQSLDQGLQFLIQYYNGEERAKGNILERFSAQQFPDLHSELNLSSLELGDSALYFCASSSGSGGPFATYEQYFGPGTRLTVT.

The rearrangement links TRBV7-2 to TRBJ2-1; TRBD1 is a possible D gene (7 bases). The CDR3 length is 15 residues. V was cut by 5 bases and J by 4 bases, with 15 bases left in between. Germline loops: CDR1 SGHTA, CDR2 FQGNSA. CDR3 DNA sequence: TGTGCCAGCAGCCTCCCGACAGGGACTTACAATGAGCAGTTCTTC. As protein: CASSLPTGTYNEQFF.

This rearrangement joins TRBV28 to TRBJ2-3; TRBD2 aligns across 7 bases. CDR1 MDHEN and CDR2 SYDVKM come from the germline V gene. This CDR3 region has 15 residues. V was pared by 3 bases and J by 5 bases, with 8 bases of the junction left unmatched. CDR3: CASSFRGDGGDTQYF. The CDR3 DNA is TGTGCCAGCAGTTTCCGGGGGGACGGTGGAGATACGCAGTATTTT.

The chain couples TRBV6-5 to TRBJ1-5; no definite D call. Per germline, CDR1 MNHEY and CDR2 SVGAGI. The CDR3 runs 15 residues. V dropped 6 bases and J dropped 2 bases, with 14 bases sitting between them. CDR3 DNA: TGTGCCAGCAGAACCAGGAGGGATGGCAATCAGCCCCAGCATTTT. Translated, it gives CASRTRRDGNQPQHF.

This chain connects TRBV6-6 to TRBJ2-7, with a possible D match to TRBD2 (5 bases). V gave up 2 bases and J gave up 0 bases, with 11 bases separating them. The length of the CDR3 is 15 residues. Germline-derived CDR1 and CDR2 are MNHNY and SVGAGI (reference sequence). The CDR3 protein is CASSYRTPSSYEQYF. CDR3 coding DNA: TGTGCCAGCAGTTACAGGACTCCTAGCTCCTACGAGCAGTACTTC.

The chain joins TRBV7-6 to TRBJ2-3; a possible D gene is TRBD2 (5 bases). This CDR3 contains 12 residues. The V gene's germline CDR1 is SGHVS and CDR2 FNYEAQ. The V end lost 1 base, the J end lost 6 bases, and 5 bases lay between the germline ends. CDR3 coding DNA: TGTGCCAGCAGCTTAGGGGAGGATACGCAGTATTTT. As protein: CASSLGEDTQYF.

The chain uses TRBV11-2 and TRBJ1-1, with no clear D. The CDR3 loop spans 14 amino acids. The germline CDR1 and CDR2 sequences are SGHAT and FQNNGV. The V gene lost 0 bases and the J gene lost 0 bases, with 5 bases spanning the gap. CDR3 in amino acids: CASSLDQVNTEAFF. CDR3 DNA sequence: TGTGCCAGCAGCTTAGATCAAGTGAACACTGAAGCTTTCTTT.

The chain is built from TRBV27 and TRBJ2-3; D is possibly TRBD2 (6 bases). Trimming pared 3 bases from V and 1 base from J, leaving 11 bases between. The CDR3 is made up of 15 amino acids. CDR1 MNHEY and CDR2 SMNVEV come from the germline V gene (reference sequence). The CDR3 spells CASSFPGVGTDTQYF. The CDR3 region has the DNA TGTGCCAGCAGTTTTCCGGGAGTAGGCACAGATACGCAGTATTTT.

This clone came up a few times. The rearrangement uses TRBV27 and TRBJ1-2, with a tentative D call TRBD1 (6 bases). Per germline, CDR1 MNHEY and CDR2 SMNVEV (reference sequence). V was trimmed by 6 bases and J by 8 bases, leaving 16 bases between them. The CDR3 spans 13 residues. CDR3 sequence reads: CASRKPSGEGYTF. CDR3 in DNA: TGTGCCAGCAGAAAACCGTCAGGGGAAGGCTACACCTTC.

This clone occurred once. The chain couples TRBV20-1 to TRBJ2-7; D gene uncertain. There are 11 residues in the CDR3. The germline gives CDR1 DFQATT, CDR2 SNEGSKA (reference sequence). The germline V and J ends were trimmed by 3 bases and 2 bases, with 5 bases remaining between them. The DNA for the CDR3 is TGCAGTGCTAGGAATGCCTACGAGCAGTACTTC. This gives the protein CSARNAYEQYF.

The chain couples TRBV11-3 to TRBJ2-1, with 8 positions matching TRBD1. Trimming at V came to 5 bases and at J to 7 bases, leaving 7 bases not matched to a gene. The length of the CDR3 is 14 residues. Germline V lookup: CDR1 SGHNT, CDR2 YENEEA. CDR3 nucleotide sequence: TGTGCCAGCAGCCCCGGGACAGGTCAGAATGAGCAGTTCTTC. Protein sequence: CASSPGTGQNEQFF.

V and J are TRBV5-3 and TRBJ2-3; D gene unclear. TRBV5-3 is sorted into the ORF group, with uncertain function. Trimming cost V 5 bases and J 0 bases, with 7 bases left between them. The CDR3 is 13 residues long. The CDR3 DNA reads TGTGCCAGAAGTTCCGGGAGCACAGATACGCAGTATTTT. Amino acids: CARSSGSTDTQYF.

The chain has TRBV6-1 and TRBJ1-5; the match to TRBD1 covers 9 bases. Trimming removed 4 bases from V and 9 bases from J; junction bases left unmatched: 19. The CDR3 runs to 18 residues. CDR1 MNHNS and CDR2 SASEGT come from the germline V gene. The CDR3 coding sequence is TGTGCCAGCAGTGGGTTATACCCGGGACAGGGAGCCGTTTCGCCCCAGCATTTT. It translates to CASSGLYPGQGAVSPQHF.

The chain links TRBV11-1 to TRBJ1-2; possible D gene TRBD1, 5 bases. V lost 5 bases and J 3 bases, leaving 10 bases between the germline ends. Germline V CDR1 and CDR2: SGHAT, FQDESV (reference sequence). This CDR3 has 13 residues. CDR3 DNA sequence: TGTGCCAGCAGCAAACAAGGGGACTATGGCTACACCTTC. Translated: CASSKQGDYGYTF.

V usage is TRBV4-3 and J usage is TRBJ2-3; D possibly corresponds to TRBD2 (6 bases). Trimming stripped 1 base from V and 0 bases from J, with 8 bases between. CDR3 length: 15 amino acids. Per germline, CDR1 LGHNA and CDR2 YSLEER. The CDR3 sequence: CASSQAGASTDTQYF. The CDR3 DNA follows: TGCGCCAGCAGCCAAGCGGGAGCCAGCACAGATACGCAGTATTTT.

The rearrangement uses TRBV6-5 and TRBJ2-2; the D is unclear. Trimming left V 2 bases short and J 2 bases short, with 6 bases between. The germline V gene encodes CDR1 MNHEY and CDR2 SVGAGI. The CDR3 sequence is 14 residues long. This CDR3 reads CASSYPDNTGELFF. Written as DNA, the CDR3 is TGTGCCAGCAGTTACCCCGACAACACCGGGGAGCTGTTTTTT.

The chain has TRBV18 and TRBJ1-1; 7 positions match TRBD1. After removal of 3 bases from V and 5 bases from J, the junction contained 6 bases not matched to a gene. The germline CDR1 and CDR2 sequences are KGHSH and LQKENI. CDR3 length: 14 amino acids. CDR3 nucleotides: TGTGCCAGCTCACCCATTGACAGGGCAACTGAAGCTTTCTTT. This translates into CASSPIDRATEAFF. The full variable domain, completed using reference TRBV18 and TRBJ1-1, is NAGVMQNPRHLVRRRGQEARLRCSPMKGHSHVYWYRQLPEEGLKFMVYLQKENIIDESGMPKERFSAEFPKEGPSILRIQQVVRGDSAAYFCASSPIDRATEAFFGQGTRLTVV.

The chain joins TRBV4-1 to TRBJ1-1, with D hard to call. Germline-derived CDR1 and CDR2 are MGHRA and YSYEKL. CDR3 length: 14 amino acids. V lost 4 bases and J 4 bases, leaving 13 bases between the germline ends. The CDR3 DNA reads TGCGCCAGCAGCCCCGTCCCCTGGGGCACTGAAGCTTTCTTT. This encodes CASSPVPWGTEAFF.

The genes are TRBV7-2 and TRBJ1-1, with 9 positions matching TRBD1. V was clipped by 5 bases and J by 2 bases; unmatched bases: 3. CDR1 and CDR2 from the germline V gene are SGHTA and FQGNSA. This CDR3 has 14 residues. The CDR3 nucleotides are TGTGCCAGCAGCCCACAGGGGGCAAACACTGAAGCTTTCTTT. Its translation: CASSPQGANTEAFF.

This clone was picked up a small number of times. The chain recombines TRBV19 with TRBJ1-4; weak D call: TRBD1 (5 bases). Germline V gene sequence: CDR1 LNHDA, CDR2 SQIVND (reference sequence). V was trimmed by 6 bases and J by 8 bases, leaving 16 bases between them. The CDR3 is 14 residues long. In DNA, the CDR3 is TGTGCCAGTAGCACGGGACGGCCCGTCGAAAAACTGTTTTTT. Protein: CASSTGRPVEKLFF.

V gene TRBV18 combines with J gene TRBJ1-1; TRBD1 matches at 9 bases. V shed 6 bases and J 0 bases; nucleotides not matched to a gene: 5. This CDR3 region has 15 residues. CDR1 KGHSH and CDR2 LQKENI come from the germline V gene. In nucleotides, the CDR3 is TGTGCCAGCTCTCGACAGGGGGGGATGAACACTGAAGCTTTCTTT. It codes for CASSRQGGMNTEAFF.

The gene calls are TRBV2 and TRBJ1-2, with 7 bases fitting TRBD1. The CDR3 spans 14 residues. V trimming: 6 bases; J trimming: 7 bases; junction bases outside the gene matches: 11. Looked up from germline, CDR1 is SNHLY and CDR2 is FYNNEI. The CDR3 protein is CASRLGGRGGGYTF. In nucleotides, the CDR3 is TGTGCCAGCAGACTGGGCGGCAGGGGGGGTGGCTACACCTTC.

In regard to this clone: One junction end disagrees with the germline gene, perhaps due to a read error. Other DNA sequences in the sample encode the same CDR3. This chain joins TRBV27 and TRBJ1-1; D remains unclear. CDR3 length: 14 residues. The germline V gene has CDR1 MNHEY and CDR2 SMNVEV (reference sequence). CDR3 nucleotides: TGTGCTAGCAGTTTAGGCGGAGTGAACACTGAAGCTTTCTTT. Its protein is CASSLGGVNTEAFF.

CDR3 nucleotides: TGTGCCAGCAGCGAGGAGACCCAGTACTTC. Residues: CASSEETQYF. The chain joins TRBV7-9 to TRBJ2-5; D call uncertain. This CDR3 is built from 10 residues. Germline V CDR1 and CDR2: SEHNR, FQNEAQ (reference sequence). The V and J ends lost 5 bases and 5 bases respectively, with 3 bases between them.

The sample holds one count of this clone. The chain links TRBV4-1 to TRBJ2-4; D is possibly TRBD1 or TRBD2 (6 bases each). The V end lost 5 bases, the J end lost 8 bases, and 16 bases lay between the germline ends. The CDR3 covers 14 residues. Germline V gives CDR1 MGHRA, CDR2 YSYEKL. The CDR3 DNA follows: TGCGCCAGCAGCGAAAATGGGGGGCGAGACATTCAGTACTTC. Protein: CASSENGGRDIQYF.

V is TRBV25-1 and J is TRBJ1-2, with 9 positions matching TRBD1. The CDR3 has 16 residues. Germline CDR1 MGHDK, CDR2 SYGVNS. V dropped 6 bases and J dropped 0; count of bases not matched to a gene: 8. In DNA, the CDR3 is TGTGCCAGCAGCCCTGGGGGGACAGGGACTAACTATGGCTACACCTTC. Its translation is CASSPGGTGTNYGYTF.